These 14 T cell receptor beta chains share one sample of origin, sequenced in a study of control samples from healthy donors and cancer patients. Generated by immunoSEQ multiplex PCR, the TCRdb table keeps only in-frame clones and is missing some. Here the sample spans about 120,000 clones, 75% to 95% being singletons. The sample was blood. These receptors were taken from a man in his forties or fifties in good health.

V is TRBV12-3 or TRBV12-4 and J is TRBJ1-2, with D hard to call. This CDR3 comprises 13 residues. V was cut by 3 bases and J by 0 bases, with 5 bases left in between. CDR3 sequence reads: CASSFRTNYGYTF. The CDR3 DNA reads TGTGCCAGCAGTTTTAGAACTAACTATGGCTACACCTTC.

This clone was counted a few times. This chain links TRBV3-1 (or the pseudogene TRBV3-2) with TRBJ2-7; TRBD1 matches 10 bases. J gave up 2 bases and V 1 base, and 5 bases lay outside the gene matches. From germline, CDR1 is LGHDT and CDR2 YNNKEL (reference sequence). The CDR3 loop spans 16 amino acids. CDR3 nucleotides: TGTGCCAGCAGCCAAGGGCGGGGACAGGGGCCCTACGAGCAGTACTTC. This translates into CASSQGRGQGPYEQYF.

The rearrangement uses TRBV27 and TRBJ2-3; the match to TRBD2 covers 7 bases. Germline values: CDR1 MNHEY, CDR2 SMNVEV (reference sequence). After removal of 3 bases from V and 0 bases from J, the junction contained 3 bases not matched to a gene. The CDR3 loop spans 15 amino acids. Here the CDR3 DNA reads TGTGCCAGCAGTTTTCAGCGGGGAAGCACAGATACGCAGTATTTT. Translated, it gives CASSFQRGSTDTQYF.

The chain carries TRBV9 and TRBJ1-4, with a possible D match to TRBD1 (5 bases). The CDR3 covers 13 residues. Germline CDR1 SGDLS, CDR2 YYNGEE. With 2 bases removed from V and 7 bases from J, the gap between germline ends came to 9 bases. CDR3 residues: CASSVGGSEKLFF. CDR3 coding DNA: TGTGCCAGCAGCGTTGGGGGGAGTGAAAAACTGTTTTTT.

The genes are TRBV3-1 (or the pseudogene TRBV3-2) and TRBJ1-3; 9 bases are shared with TRBD1. The junction had 0 bases not matched to a gene; V was cut back by 0 bases and J by 3 bases. CDR3 length: 15 amino acids. Germline-derived CDR1 and CDR2 are LGHDT and YNNKEL (reference sequence). CDR3 DNA: TGTGCCAGCAGCCAAGAGGACAGGGGTGGAAACACCATATATTTT. Translating gives CASSQEDRGGNTIYF.

The genes are TRBV5-1 and TRBJ2-1; 13 bases are shared with TRBD2. Germline V gene lookup returns CDR1 SGHRS and CDR2 YFSETQ. This CDR3 is 15 amino acids long. Trimming removed 1 base from V and 8 bases from J; junction bases left unmatched: 3. CDR3 loop: CASSLTSGGAHEQFF. For the CDR3, the DNA is TGCGCCAGCAGCTTGACTAGCGGGGGGGCCCATGAGCAGTTCTTC.

The V gene is TRBV18, the J gene TRBJ1-1; 9 bases align to TRBD1. The germline V gene encodes CDR1 KGHSH and CDR2 LQKENI. CDR3 length: 15 residues. J gave up 1 base and V 3 bases, and 3 bases lay outside the gene matches. The CDR3 DNA follows: TGTGCCAGCTCACCGTGGGACAGGGCGAACACTGAAGCTTTCTTT. Translating it yields CASSPWDRANTEAFF.

V usage is TRBV11-3 and J usage is TRBJ2-3; TRBD2 matches 10 bases. The CDR3 is made up of 14 amino acids. The ends lost 5 bases at V and 3 bases at J; junction bases unmatched: 2. Germline values: CDR1 SGHNT, CDR2 YENEEA. CDR3 DNA: TGTGCCAGCAGCCCGGGACTAGCGACAGATACGCAGTATTTT. Its protein is CASSPGLATDTQYF.

This chain uses TRBV18 with TRBJ2-5; TRBD1 aligns across 9 bases. The V gene's germline CDR1 is KGHSH and CDR2 LQKENI. After removal of 6 bases from V and 5 bases from J, the junction contained 4 bases not matched to a gene. This CDR3 is 13 amino acids long. In DNA, the CDR3 is TGTGCCAGCTCGCGTGACAGGGGGGAGACCCAGTACTTC. Its protein product is CASSRDRGETQYF.

V and J are TRBV19 and TRBJ2-2; D remains unclear. Per the germline V gene, CDR1 is LNHDA and CDR2 is SQIVND (reference sequence). CDR3 length equals 13 residues. Trimming took 3 bases from V and 6 from J, leaving 8 bases between them. The CDR3 is CASSMIEAGELFF. The CDR3 region has the DNA TGTGCCAGTAGTATGATAGAGGCCGGGGAGCTGTTTTTT.

V and J are TRBV2 and TRBJ2-2; TRBD2 matches 7 bases. Germline V gene data show CDR1 as SNHLY and CDR2 as FYNNEI. V lost 8 bases, J lost 0 bases, and 6 bases stayed unmatched. CDR3 size: 15 residues. This CDR3 is CASRGVWANTGELFF. The CDR3 DNA reads as TGTGCCAGCCGGGGGGTGTGGGCGAACACCGGGGAGCTGTTTTTT.

V usage is TRBV28 and J usage is TRBJ2-7, with no clear D. Trimming pared 3 bases from V and 9 bases from J, leaving 18 bases between. This CDR3 is 14 amino acids long. Germline loops: CDR1 MDHEN, CDR2 SYDVKM. The CDR3 nucleotides are TGTGCCAGCAGTTTGTCAGCCGGTAGGGCTTGGCAGTACTTC. Translated, it gives CASSLSAGRAWQYF.

This sequence joins TRBV20-1 and TRBJ2-1; D is tentatively TRBD1 or TRBD2 (5 bases each). Trimming took off 6 bases at V and 10 bases at J, with 13 bases between the two ends. The CDR3 extends over 11 amino acids. In germline, CDR1 is DFQATT, CDR2 SNEGSKA (reference sequence). CDR3 sequence: CSAQRGWEQFF. The CDR3 DNA sequence: TGCAGTGCGCAGAGGGGTTGGGAGCAGTTCTTC.

This sequence joins TRBV5-4 and TRBJ2-1, with 11 bases aligning to TRBD2. The CDR3 covers 15 residues. The germline V gene has CDR1 SGHNT and CDR2 YYREEE (reference sequence). Losses at the gene ends were 3 bases for V and 7 bases for J; bases not matched to a gene: 6. CDR3 amino acids: CASSSPASGGNEQFF. In nucleotides, the CDR3 is TGTGCCAGCAGCTCTCCCGCTAGCGGGGGGAATGAGCAGTTCTTC.